The next 22 T cell receptor beta chains were all read from a single sample in a study of blood T cell repertoires in COVID-19. Method: immunoSEQ multiplex PCR; TCRdb's copy keeps in-frame clones and lacks some. Altogether roughly 280,000 clones are present, roughly 90% being singletons, with the ten largest covering approximately 10%. Sequencing input: peripheral blood. Receptor source: a woman in her twenties or thirties with COVID-19, enrolled during active disease.

This sequence joins TRBV4-2 and TRBJ2-5, with TRBD2 matching over 7 bases. The CDR3 has 17 residues. The germline gives CDR1 LGHNA, CDR2 YNFKEQ. Trimming at V came to 0 bases and at J to 5 bases, leaving 12 bases not matched to a gene. CDR3 DNA sequence: TGTGCCAGCAGCCAAGAAAATAGGGGAGGGAACGGGGAGACCCAGTACTTC. This encodes CASSQENRGGNGETQYF.

The rearrangement links TRBV2 to TRBJ2-5; D is uncertain. This CDR3 has 13 residues. Trimming removed 6 bases from V and 5 bases from J, with 13 bases in between. Germline CDR1 is SNHLY and CDR2 is FYNNEI. CDR3: CASSYEATETQYF. The CDR3 DNA is TGTGCCAGCAGCTATGAAGCTACGGAGACCCAGTACTTC.

In nucleotides, the CDR3 is TGTGCCAGCAGCCGCCTTGCGGGAGGGTACACAGATACGCAGTATTTT. This encodes CASSRLAGGYTDTQYF. The chain has TRBV11-2 and TRBJ2-3, with 9 bases fitting TRBD2. Germline lookup yields CDR1 SGHAT and CDR2 FQNNGV. This CDR3 has 16 residues. V dropped 5 bases and J dropped 2; count of bases not matched to a gene: 8.

The table lists this clone with a few counts. J is TRBJ2-3 and V is TRBV4-1, with TRBD2 matching over 8 bases. Germline CDR1 reads MGHRA; CDR2 reads YSYEKL. J gave up 4 bases and V 1 base, and 13 bases lay outside the gene matches. This CDR3 is 18 amino acids long. The CDR3, as DNA: TGCGCCAGCAGCCAAGTAGCGGGAACAGGCGGCGTTGCAGATACGCAGTATTTT. It yields the protein CASSQVAGTGGVADTQYF.

This chain connects TRBV6-5 to TRBJ2-7; TRBD1 aligns across 7 bases. V shed 6 bases, J shed 2 bases, and the junction held 7 bases outside the gene matches. Per the germline V gene, CDR1 is MNHEY and CDR2 is SVGAGI. The CDR3 sequence is 14 residues long. The CDR3 DNA reads as TGTGCCAGCAGAGCTAACAGGGGTGCCTACGAGCAGTACTTC. The encoded protein is CASRANRGAYEQYF.

V is TRBV5-1 and J is TRBJ2-6; D possibly corresponds to TRBD1 (6 bases). CDR3 length: 16 residues. V shed 1 base and J shed 2 bases, with 10 bases lying between them. From germline, CDR1 is SGHRS and CDR2 YFSETQ. The chain's CDR3 is CASSLSRQAGANVLTF. CDR3 DNA sequence: TGCGCCAGCAGCTTGTCGAGACAGGCTGGGGCCAACGTCCTGACTTTC.

J is TRBJ2-6 and V is TRBV5-5; 14 bases agree with TRBD2. Trimming took 4 bases from V and 4 from J; bases not matched to a gene: 7. CDR3 size: 18 residues. The germline V gene encodes CDR1 SGHKS and CDR2 YYEKEE (reference sequence). CDR3 protein: CASSVTSGRALGANVLTF. In nucleotides, the CDR3 is TGTGCCAGCAGCGTGACTAGCGGGAGGGCCCTAGGGGCCAACGTCCTGACTTTC. Using reference TRBV5-5 and TRBJ2-6 for the parts outside the CDR3, the full variable domain is DAGVTQSPTHLIKTRGQQVTLRCSPISGHKSVSWYQQVLGQGPQFIFQYYEKEERGRGNFPDRFSARQFPNYSSELNVNALLLGDSALYLCASSVTSGRALGANVLTFGAGSRLTVL.

Turning to this clone: A read error may account for a junction end that differs from germline. The genes are TRBV7-7 and TRBJ2-7; 7 positions agree with TRBD1. Germline-derived CDR1 and CDR2 are SSHAT and FNYEAQ (reference sequence). There are 20 residues in the CDR3. The CDR3: CASSLDRFAPIRRGFYEQYF. The CDR3 DNA reads as TGTGCTAGCAGCTTAGACAGGTTTGCACCGATTCGCAGGGGGTTTTACGAGCAGTACTTC.

This clone has more than one count but fewer than ten. This chain joins TRBV28 and TRBJ1-3; D not resolved. Germline loops: CDR1 MDHEN, CDR2 SYDVKM. V lost 6 bases and J lost 0, with 9 bases in between. CDR3 size: 14 residues. The CDR3 loop is CASRSPGSGNTIYF. CDR3 coding DNA: TGTGCCAGCAGGTCGCCGGGCTCTGGAAACACCATATATTTT. Using reference TRBV28 and TRBJ1-3 for the parts outside the CDR3, the full variable domain is DVKVTQSSRYLVKRTGEKVFLECVQDMDHENMFWYRQDPGLGLRLIYFSYDVKMKEKGDIPEGYSVSREKKERFSLILESASTNQTSMYLCASRSPGSGNTIYFGEGSWLTVV.

The rearrangement joins TRBV13 to TRBJ2-7; 11 nucleotides match TRBD2. J lost 7 bases, V lost 5 bases, and 16 bases had no gene match. Germline V gene data show CDR1 as PRHDT and CDR2 as FYEKMQ (reference sequence). The CDR3 runs 17 residues. CDR3 DNA: TGTGCCAGCAGCCTGGGCGAAGTAGCGGGAGGGCCGGGAGAGCAGTACTTC. As protein: CASSLGEVAGGPGEQYF. The full variable domain, its missing parts supplied by reference TRBV13 and TRBJ2-7, is AAGVIQSPRHLIKEKRETATLKCYPIPRHDTVYWYQQGPGQDPQFLISFYEKMQSDKGSIPDRFSAQQFSDYHSELNMSSLELGDSALYFCASSLGEVAGGPGEQYFGPGTRLTVT.

This chain uses TRBV3-1 (or the pseudogene TRBV3-2) with TRBJ2-7, with 10 positions matching TRBD1. Unmatched junction bases numbered 6, after V lost 1 base and J lost 3 bases. Germline loops: CDR1 LGHDT, CDR2 YNNKEL (reference sequence). The CDR3 runs 16 residues. The chain's CDR3 is CASSQGRGQGFYEQYF. The CDR3 DNA reads TGTGCCAGCAGCCAAGGTCGGGGACAGGGGTTCTACGAGCAGTACTTC.

This chain connects TRBV11-2 to TRBJ2-1; no definite D call. CDR3 size: 11 residues. The germline gives CDR1 SGHAT, CDR2 FQNNGV. V gave up 5 bases and J gave up 8 bases, with 7 bases separating them. CDR3 DNA sequence: TGTGCCAGCAGCAGGAGCTATGAGCAGTTCTTC. It is translated as CASSRSYEQFF.

The rearrangement joins TRBV5-1 to TRBJ1-3; D gene ambiguous. The V end was cut by 7 bases, the J end by 0 bases, with 8 bases between. This CDR3 is built from 13 residues. CDR1 and CDR2 (germline): SGHRS, YFSETQ. This CDR3 is CASGQSSGNTIYF. In DNA form, the CDR3 reads TGCGCCAGCGGGCAGAGCTCTGGAAACACCATATATTTT.

V is TRBV12-3 or TRBV12-4 and J is TRBJ2-7; TRBD1 agrees at 7 bases. J gave up 3 bases and V 5 bases, and 4 bases lay outside the gene matches. The CDR3 spans 13 residues. The CDR3 loop is CASSPGTDYEQYF. The CDR3 DNA sequence: TGTGCCAGCAGTCCCGGGACAGACTACGAGCAGTACTTC.

The gene calls are TRBV7-3 and TRBJ2-2; perhaps TRBD2 as D (5 bases). This CDR3 is 14 amino acids long. Germline V lookup: CDR1 SGHTA, CDR2 FQGTGA. The V gene lost 2 bases and the J gene lost 6 bases, with 10 bases spanning the gap. CDR3 DNA sequence: TGTGCCAGCAGCTTAGAGGGCCTCTCCGGGGAGCTGTTTTTT. Its translation is CASSLEGLSGELFF.

V and J are TRBV28 and TRBJ2-7, with TRBD2 matching 12 bases. CDR1 and CDR2 from the germline V gene are MDHEN and SYDVKM. The J segment lost 3 bases and the V segment lost 6 bases, leaving 9 bases of the junction unmatched. The CDR3 totals 16 residues. The DNA of the CDR3 is TGTGCCAGCAGACCACTCCTAGCGGGAGGGGACTACGAGCAGTACTTC. Translating gives CASRPLLAGGDYEQYF.

This clone showed up just once. V is TRBV19 and J is TRBJ2-7; 8 nucleotides align to TRBD1. This CDR3 is 15 amino acids long. Germline V gene data show CDR1 as LNHDA and CDR2 as SQIVND (reference sequence). V was pared by 4 bases and J by 2 bases, with 7 bases of the junction left unmatched. Here the CDR3 reads CASSTGTGGPYEQYF. In DNA, the CDR3 is TGTGCCAGTAGTACCGGGACAGGAGGACCCTACGAGCAGTACTTC.

J is TRBJ1-5 and V is TRBV28, with 7 bases that match TRBD1. Germline CDR1 reads MDHEN; CDR2 reads SYDVKM. J lost 0 bases, V lost 4 bases, and 3 bases had no gene match. The CDR3 runs to 15 residues. The CDR3 protein is CASSSGGSSNQPQHF. CDR3 nucleotides: TGTGCCAGCAGTTCAGGGGGTTCTAGCAATCAGCCCCAGCATTTT.

The chain is built from TRBV6-2 or TRBV6-3 and TRBJ1-4; D remains unclear. This CDR3 is built from 15 residues. CDR1 is MNHEY, CDR2 SVGEGT, per germline. V shed 5 bases and J shed 0 bases, with 10 bases lying between them. This CDR3 is CASSKSGATNEKLFF. The DNA of the CDR3 is TGTGCCAGCAGTAAAAGCGGGGCAACTAATGAAAAACTGTTTTTT.

V and J are TRBV6-5 and TRBJ1-2; no firm D call. The CDR3 consists of 13 residues. V lost 2 bases and J 7 bases, leaving 11 bases between the germline ends. CDR1 and CDR2 (germline): MNHEY, SVGAGI. The CDR3 nucleotides read TGTGCCAGCAGTTACGACGGACTCTCTGGCTACACCTTC. Its protein is CASSYDGLSGYTF.

J is TRBJ2-7 and V is TRBV24-1, with a weak D call TRBD2 (6 bases). Trimming pared 5 bases from V and 0 bases from J, leaving 16 bases between. The CDR3 sequence is 16 residues long. The germline CDR1 and CDR2 sequences are KGHDR and SFDVKD. The CDR3 sequence is CATSVMSGQFSYEQYF. For the CDR3, the DNA is TGTGCCACCAGTGTCATGAGCGGGCAGTTCTCCTACGAGCAGTACTTC.

The chain links TRBV30 to TRBJ2-7, with D tentatively TRBD2 (7 bases). This CDR3 region has 13 residues. Trimming removed 5 bases at V and 6 bases at J, with 17 bases between. Germline CDR1 is GTSNPN and CDR2 is SVGIG (reference sequence). CDR3 sequence: CAWGVGGPGEQYF. For the CDR3, the DNA is TGTGCCTGGGGCGTCGGGGGGCCGGGCGAGCAGTACTTC.